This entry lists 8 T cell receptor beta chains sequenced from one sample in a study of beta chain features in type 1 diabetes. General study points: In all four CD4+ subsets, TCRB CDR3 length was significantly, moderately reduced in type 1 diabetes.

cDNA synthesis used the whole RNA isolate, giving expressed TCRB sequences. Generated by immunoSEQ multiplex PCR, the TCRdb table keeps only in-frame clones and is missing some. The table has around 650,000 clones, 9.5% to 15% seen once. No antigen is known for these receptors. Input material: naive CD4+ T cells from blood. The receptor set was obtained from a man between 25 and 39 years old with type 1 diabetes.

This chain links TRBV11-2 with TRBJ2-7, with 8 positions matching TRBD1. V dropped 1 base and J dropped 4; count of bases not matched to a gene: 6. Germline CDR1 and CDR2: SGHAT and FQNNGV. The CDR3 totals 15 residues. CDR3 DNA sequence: TGTGCCAGCAGCTTAGGCCAGGGGGCTATGTACGAGCAGTACTTC. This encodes CASSLGQGAMYEQYF.

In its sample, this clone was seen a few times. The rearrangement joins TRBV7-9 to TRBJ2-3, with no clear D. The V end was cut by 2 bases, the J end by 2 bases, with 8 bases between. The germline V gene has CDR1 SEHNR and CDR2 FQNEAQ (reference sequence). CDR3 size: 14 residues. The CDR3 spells CASSLRRPTDTQYF. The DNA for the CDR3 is TGTGCCAGCAGCTTAAGGCGGCCCACAGATACGCAGTATTTT.

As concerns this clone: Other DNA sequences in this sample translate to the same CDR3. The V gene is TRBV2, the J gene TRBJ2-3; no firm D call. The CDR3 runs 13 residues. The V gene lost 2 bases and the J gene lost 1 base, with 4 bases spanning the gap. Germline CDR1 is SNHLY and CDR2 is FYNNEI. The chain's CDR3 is CASSEQGTDTQYF. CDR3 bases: TGTGCCAGCAGTGAACAGGGCACAGATACGCAGTATTTT.

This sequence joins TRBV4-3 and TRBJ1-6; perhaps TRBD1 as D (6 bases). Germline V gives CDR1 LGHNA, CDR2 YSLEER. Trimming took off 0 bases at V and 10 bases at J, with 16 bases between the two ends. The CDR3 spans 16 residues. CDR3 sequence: CASSQEEAGVGSPLHF. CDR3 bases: TGCGCCAGCAGCCAAGAGGAGGCAGGGGTAGGATCACCCCTCCACTTT.

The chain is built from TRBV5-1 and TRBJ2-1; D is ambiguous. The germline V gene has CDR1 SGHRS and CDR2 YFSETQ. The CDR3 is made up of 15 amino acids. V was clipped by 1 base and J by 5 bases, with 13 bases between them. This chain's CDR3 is CASSLIYEIDNEQFF. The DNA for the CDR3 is TGCGCCAGCAGCTTGATTTATGAGATCGACAATGAGCAGTTCTTC.

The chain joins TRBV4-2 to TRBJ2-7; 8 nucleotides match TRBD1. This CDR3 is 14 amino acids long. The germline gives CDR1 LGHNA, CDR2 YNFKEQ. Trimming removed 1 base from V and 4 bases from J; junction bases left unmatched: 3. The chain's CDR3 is CASSQGTGMYEQYF. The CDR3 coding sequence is TGTGCCAGCAGCCAAGGGACAGGGATGTACGAGCAGTACTTC.

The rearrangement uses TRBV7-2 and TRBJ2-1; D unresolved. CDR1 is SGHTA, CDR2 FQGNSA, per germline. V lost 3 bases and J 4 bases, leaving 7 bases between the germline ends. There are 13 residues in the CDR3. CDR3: CASSFWVYNEQFF. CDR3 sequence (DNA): TGTGCCAGCAGCTTCTGGGTATACAATGAGCAGTTCTTC.

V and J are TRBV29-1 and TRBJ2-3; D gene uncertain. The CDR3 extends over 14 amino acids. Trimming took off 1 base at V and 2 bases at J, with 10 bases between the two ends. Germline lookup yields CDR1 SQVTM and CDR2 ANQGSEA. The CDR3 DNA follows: TGCAGCGTTGAAGGGCAGAGATACACAGATACGCAGTATTTT. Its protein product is CSVEGQRYTDTQYF.